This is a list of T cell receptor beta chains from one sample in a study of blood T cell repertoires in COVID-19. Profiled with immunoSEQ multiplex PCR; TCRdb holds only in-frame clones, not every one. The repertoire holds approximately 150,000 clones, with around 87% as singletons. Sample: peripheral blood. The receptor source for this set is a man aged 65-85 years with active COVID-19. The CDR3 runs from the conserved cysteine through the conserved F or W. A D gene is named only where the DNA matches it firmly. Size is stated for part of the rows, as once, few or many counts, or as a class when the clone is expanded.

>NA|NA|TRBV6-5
CASSYSGSGFSPLHF
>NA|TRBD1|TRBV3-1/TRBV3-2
CASSQAGTGNTGELFF
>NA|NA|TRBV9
CASSVGLPSSGNTIYF
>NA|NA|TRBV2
CASSEREYNEQFF
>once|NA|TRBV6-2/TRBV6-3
CASSYRTATYEQYF
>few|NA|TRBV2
CASSEAENYGYTF
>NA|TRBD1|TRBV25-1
CASSVLGTGPEQYF
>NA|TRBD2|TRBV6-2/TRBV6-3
CASSPRVRGLEETQYF
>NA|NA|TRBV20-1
CSASPRTYEQYF
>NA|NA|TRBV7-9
CASSFGFTGTEAFF
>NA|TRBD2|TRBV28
CASSPGTSVNEQFF
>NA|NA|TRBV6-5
CASRRGAVAFF
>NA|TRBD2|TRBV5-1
CASSWTSGRPGGELFF
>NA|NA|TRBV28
CASSPPQPGGNTQYF
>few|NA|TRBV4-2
CASSQAGGRDEAFF
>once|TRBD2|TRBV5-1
CASSPGLAGVRNEQFF
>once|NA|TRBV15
CATSRGGGRGGRNSPLHF
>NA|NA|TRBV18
CASSPGPRRFF
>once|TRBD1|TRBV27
CASRPRQGGTEAFF
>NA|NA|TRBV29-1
CSVATRSYNEKLFF
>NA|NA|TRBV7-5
CVRSLYPPPSNGTDTQYF
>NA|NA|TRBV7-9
CASSLVSQGHGYTF
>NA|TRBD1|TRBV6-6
CATSLGTAYGYTF
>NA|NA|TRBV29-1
CSVVPSGSTDTQYF
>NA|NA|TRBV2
CASSVGGLTNEQYF
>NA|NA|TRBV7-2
CASSLANIVNSPLHF
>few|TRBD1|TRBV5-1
CASSFVGPGQGAGEQYF